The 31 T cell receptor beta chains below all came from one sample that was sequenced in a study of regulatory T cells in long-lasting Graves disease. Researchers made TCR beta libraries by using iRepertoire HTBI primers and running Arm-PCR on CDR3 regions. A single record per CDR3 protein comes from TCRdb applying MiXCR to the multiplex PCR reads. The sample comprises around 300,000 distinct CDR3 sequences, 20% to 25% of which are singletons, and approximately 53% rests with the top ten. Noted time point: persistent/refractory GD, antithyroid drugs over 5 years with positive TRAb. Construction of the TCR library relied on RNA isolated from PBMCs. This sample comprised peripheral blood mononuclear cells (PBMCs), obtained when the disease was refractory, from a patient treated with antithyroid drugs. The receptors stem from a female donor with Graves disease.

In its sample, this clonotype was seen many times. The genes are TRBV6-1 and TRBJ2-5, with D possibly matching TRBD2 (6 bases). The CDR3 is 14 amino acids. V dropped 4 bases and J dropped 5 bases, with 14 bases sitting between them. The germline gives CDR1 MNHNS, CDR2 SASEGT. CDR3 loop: CASSVLGGGETQYF. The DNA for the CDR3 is TGTGCCAGCAGTGTTCTGGGGGGAGGCGAGACCCAGTACTTC.

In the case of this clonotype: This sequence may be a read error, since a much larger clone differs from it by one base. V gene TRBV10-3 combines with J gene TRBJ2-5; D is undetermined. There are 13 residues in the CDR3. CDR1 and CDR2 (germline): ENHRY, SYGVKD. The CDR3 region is CAISVAFQEAQYF. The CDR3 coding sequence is TGTGCCATCAGTGTAGCTTTCCAAGAGGCCCAGTACTTC.

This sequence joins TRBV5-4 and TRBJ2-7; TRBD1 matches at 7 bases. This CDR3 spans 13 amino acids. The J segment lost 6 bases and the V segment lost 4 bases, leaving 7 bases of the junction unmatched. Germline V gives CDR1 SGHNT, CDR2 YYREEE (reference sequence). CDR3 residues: CASSGGQFGEQYF. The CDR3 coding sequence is TGTGCCAGCAGCGGGGGACAGTTCGGCGAGCAGTACTTC.

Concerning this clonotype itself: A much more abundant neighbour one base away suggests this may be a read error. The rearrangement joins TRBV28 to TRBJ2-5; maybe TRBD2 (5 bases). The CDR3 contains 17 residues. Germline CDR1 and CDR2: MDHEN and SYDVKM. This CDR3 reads CASSSREFKTGQESQYF. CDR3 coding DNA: TGTGCCAGCAGTTCCCGGGAATTTAAGACGGGTCAAGAGTCCCAGTACTTC.

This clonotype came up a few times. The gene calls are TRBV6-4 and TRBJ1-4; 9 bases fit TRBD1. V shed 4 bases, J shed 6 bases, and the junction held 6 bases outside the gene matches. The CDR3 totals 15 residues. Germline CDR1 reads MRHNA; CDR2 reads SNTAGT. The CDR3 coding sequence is TGTGCCAGCAGTGTCTCACAGGGGGCGGATGAAAAACTGTTTTTT. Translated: CASSVSQGADEKLFF.

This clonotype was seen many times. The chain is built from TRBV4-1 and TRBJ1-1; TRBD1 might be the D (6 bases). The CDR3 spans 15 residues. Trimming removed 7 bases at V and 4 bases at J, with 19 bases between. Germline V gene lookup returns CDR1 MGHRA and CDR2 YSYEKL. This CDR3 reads CASNPSGAGFTEAFF. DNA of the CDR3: TGCGCCAGCAATCCGTCAGGGGCAGGGTTCACTGAAGCTTTCTTT.

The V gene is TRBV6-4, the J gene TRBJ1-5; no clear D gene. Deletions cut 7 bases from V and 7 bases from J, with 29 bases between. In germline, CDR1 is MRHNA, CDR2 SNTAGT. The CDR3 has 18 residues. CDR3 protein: CASITGCNKNPPKQPQHF. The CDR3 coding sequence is TGTGCCAGCATAACCGGGTGCAATAAGAATCCCCCCAAACAGCCCCAGCATTTT.

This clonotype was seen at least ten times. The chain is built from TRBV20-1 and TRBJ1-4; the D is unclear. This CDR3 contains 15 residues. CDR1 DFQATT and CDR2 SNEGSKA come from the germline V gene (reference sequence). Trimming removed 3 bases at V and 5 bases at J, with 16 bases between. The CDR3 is CSASDPKEGNEKLFF. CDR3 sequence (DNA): TGCAGTGCTAGCGATCCCAAAGAGGGCAATGAAAAACTGTTTTTT.

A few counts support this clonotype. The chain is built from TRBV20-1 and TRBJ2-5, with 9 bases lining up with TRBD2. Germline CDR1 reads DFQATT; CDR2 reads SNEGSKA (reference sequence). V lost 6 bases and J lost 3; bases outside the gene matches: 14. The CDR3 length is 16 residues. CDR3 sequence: CSAIGDVSGSEETQYF. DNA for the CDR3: TGCAGTGCCATAGGGGACGTTAGCGGGAGCGAAGAGACCCAGTACTTC.

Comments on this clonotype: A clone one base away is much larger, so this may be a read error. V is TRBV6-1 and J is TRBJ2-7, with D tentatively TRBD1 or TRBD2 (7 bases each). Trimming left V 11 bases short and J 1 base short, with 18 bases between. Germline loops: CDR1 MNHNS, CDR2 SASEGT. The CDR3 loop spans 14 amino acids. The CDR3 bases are TGTGCCTGCACCCAGGGGGGGCAGTCCTACGAGCAGTACTTC. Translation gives CACTQGGQSYEQYF.

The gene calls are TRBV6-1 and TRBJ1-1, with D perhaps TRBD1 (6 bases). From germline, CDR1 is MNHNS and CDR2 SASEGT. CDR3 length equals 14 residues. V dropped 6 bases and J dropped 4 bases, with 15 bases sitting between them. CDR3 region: CASRHRDKGTEAFF. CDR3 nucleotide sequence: TGTGCCAGCAGGCACAGGGATAAAGGCACTGAAGCTTTCTTT.

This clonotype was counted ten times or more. CDR3 residues: CASSSIPDSYYEQYF. CDR3 sequence (DNA): TGTGCCAGCAGCTCTATACCGGACTCCTACTACGAGCAGTACTTC. The rearrangement links TRBV6-1 to TRBJ2-7; the D gene is possibly TRBD2 (5 bases). Germline assignment: CDR1 MNHNS and CDR2 SASEGT. Trimming removed 6 bases at V and 3 bases at J, with 18 bases between. The CDR3 has 15 amino acids.

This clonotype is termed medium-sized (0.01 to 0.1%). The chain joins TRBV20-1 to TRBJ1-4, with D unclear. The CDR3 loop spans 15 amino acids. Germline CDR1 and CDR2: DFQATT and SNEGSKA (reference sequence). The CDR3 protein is CSARNRVGVGEKLFF. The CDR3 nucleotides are TGCAGCGCCCGGAATCGTGTTGGGGTGGGAGAAAAACTGTTTTTT.

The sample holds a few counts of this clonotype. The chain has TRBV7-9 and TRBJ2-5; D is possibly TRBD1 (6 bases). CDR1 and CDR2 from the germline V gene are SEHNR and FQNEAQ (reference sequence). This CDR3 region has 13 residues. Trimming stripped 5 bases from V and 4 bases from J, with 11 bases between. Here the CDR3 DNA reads TGTGCCAGCAGCCCCCTAGGGGGAGAGACCCAGTACTTC. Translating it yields CASSPLGGETQYF. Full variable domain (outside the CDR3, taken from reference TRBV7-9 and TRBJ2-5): DTGVSQNPRHKITKRGQNVTFRCDPISEHNRLYWYRQTLGQGPEFLTYFQNEAQLEKSRLLSDRFSAERPKGSFSTLEIQRTEQGDSAMYLCASSPLGGETQYFGPGTRLLVL.

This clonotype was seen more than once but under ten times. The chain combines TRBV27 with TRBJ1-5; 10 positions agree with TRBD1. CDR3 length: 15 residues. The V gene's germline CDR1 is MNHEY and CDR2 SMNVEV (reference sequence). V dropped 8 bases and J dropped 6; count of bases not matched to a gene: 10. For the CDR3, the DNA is TGTGCCAGCCGTACCGGGACAGGGGTGATTCAGCCCCAGCATTTT. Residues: CASRTGTGVIQPQHF.

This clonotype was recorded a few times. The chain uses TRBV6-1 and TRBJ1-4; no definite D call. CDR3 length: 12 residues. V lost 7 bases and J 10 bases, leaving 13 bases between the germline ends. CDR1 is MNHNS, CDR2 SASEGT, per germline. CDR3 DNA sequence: TGTGCCAGCAATGGCAGCTGGGGAAAACTGTTTTTT. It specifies CASNGSWGKLFF.

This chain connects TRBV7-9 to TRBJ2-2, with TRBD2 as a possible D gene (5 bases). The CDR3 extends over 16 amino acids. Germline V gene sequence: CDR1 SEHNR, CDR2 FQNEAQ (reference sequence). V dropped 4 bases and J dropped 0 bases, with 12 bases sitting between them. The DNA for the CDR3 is TGTGCCAGCAGCTCTTCCGGGATTCCGAACACCGGGGAGCTGTTTTTT. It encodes CASSSSGIPNTGELFF.

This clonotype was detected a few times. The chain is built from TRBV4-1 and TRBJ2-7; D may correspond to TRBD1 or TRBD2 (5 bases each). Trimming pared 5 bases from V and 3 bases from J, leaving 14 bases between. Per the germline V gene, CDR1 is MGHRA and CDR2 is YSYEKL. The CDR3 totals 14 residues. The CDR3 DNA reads TGCGCCAGCAGCGCTCGGGACGTAGACTACGAGCAGTACTTC. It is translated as CASSARDVDYEQYF.

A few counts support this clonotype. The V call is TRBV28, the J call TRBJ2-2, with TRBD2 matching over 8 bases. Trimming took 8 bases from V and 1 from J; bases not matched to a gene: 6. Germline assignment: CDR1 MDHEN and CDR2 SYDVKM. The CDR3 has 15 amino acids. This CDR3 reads CASGGAGGNTGELFF. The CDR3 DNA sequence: TGTGCCAGCGGGGGTGCGGGAGGGAACACCGGGGAGCTGTTTTTT.

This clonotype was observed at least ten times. This chain's CDR3 is CASSLVEFNGYTF. The CDR3 DNA is TGTGCCAGCAGTTTAGTGGAATTCAATGGCTACACCTTC. V gene TRBV28 combines with J gene TRBJ1-2, with no clear D. The V end lost 2 bases, the J end lost 6 bases, and 10 bases lay between the germline ends. Germline V gives CDR1 MDHEN, CDR2 SYDVKM. There are 13 residues in the CDR3.

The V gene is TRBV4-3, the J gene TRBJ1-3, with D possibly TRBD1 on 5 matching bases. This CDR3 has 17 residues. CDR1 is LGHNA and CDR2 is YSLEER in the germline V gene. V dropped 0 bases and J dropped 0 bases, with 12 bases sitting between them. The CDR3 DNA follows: TGCGCCAGCAGCCAAGATTGGGGGTTCTCCTCTGGAAACACCATATATTTT. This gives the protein CASSQDWGFSSGNTIYF.

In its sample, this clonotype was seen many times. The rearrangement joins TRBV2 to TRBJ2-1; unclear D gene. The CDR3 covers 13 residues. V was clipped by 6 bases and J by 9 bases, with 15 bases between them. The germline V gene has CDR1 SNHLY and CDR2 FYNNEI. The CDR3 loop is CASSRTLLSEQFF. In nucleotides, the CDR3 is TGTGCCAGCAGCCGGACCTTACTAAGTGAGCAGTTCTTC.

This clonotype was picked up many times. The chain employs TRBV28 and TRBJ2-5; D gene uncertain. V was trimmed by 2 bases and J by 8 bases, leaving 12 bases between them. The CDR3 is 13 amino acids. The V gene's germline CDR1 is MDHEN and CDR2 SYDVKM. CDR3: CASSLSSRPTQYF. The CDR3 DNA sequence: TGTGCCAGCAGTTTAAGTTCGCGGCCAACCCAGTACTTC. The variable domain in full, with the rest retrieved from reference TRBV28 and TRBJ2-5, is DVKVTQSSRYLVKRTGEKVFLECVQDMDHENMFWYRQDPGLGLRLIYFSYDVKMKEKGDIPEGYSVSREKKERFSLILESASTNQTSMYLCASSLSSRPTQYFGPGTRLLVL.

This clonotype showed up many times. The CDR3 loop reads CSAIKSAEQYF. CDR3 sequence (DNA): TGCAGTGCTATTAAGTCTGCCGAGCAGTACTTC. The chain uses TRBV20-1 and TRBJ2-7; D gene uncertain. Germline CDR1 DFQATT, CDR2 SNEGSKA (reference sequence). The CDR3 runs to 11 residues. The V end lost 4 bases, the J end lost 6 bases, and 10 bases lay between the germline ends.

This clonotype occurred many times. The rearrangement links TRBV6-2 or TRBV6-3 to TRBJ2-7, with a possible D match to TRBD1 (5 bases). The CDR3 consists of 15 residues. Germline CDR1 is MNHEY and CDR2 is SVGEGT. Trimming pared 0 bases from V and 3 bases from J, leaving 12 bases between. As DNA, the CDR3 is TGTGCCAGCAGTTACTCGACCGACAGACACTACGAGCAGTACTTC. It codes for CASSYSTDRHYEQYF.

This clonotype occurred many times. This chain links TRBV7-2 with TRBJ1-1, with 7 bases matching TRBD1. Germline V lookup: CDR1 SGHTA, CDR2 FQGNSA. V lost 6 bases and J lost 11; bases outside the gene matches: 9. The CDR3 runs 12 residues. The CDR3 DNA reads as TGTGCCAGCAGTTACACAGGGGCGGGGGCTTTCTTT. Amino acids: CASSYTGAGAFF.

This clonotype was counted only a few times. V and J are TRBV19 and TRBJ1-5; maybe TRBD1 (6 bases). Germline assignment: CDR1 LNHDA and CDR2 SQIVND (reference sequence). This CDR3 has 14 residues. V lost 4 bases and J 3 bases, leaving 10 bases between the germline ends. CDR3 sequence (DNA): TGTGCCAGTAGTAGCGGACAGCTCAATCAGCCCCAGCATTTT. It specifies CASSSGQLNQPQHF.

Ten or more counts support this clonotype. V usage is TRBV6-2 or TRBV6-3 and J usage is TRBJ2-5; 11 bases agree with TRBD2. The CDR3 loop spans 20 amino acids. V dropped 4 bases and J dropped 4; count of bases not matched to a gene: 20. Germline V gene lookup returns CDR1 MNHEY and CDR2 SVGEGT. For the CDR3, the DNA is TGTGCCAGCAGTTCCCTGTCTAGCGGGAGGCTTCTTTCGGTCGGAGAGACCCAGTACTTC. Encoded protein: CASSSLSSGRLLSVGETQYF.

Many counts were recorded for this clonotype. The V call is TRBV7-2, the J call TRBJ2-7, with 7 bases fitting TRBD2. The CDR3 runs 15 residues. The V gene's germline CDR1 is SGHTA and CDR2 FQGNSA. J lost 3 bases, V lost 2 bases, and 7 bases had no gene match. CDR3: CASSLFGGSGYEQYF. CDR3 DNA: TGTGCCAGCAGCTTATTTGGCGGGAGTGGCTACGAGCAGTACTTC.

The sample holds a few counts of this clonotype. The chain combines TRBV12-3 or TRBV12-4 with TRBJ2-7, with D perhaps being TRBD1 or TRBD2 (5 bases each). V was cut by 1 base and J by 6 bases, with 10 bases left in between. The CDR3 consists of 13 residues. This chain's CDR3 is CASSLVGGGEQYF. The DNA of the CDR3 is TGTGCCAGCAGTTTAGTTGGGGGTGGCGAGCAGTACTTC.

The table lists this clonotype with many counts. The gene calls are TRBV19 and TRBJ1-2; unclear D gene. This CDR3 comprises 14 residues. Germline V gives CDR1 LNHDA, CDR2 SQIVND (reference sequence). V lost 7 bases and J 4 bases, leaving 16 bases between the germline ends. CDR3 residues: CASTAGPGVYGYTF. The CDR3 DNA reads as TGTGCCAGTACCGCAGGCCCAGGCGTCTATGGCTACACCTTC. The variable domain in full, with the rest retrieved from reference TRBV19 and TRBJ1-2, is DGGITQSPKYLFRKEGQNVTLSCEQNLNHDAMYWYRQDPGQGLRLIYYSQIVNDFQKGDIAEGYSVSREKKESFPLTVTSAQKNPTAFYLCASTAGPGVYGYTFGSGTRLTVV.